This T cell receptor beta chain originates from a study of CD8 T cells in Susac syndrome (dated by TCRdb to between 2017 and 2020). As for the study more broadly: Whether CD8+ T cell activation and differentiation in Susac syndrome was antigen driven was tested using repertoire sequencing. The paper as a whole reports these results and caveats: The number of individuals in the TCR sequencing and HLA analysis was recognized as being relatively small.

The germline V gene (reference sequence) yields LNHDA for CDR1 and SQIVND for CDR2. The germline V end is reduced by 6 bases and the J end by 5 bases; junction bases left unmatched: 6. Counted from cysteine to phenylalanine, this CDR3 has 15 amino acids. Here the CDR3 DNA is all that survives: 45 bases in frame from base 1. On this clonotype: Its antigen is unknown. Base quality data are lacking; no much larger clone is found one base away.

RNA was extracted using the RNeasy kit, and about 0.5 to 1 ug of the RNA was reverse transcribed with random hexamers. The immunoSEQ multiplex PCR assay, covering 54 Vbeta and 13 Jbeta segments, was used to amplify TCR beta CDR3 regions. PCR amplification bias was corrected by using a synthetic template baseline for primer optimization and computational correction. Turning to the authors' computational methods: Reads were annotated to V, D and J genes per IMGT and analyzed with immunoSEQ Analyzer, keeping only productive sequences. To calculate clonality, Shannon entropy was normalized by log2 of the number of productive unique sequences and then subtracted from one. Public and private clones were assessed among the 100 most prevalent clones of each patient and control. Susac-specific clones were defined as absent from healthy and MS cohorts, over a thousand published viral clones and other ImmuneACCESS disease sequences. TCRdb took the public reads, trimmed them with fastp at Q25, ran MiXCR for clone calling and kept in-frame beta chains. Identical CDR3 proteins give one entry, which carries the most common genes and DNA. The V and J calls come from TCRdb's annotation, not from the publication. The sample profile shows 90,000 to 150,000 distinct CDR3 sequences; about 95% of them were found once. Clones ranked in the top ten supply roughly 0.092% of the sample.

Peripheral blood CD8+ and CD4+ T cells from healthy donors, Susac syndrome patients and multiple sclerosis patients were profiled using high-throughput TCR beta sequencing. Healthy donors were age- and sex-matched controls. Bulk CD8+ and CD4+ T cells were purified by magnetic negative isolation, whereas CD8+ TEMRA cells were enriched by FACS. Blood was collected in EDTA tubes and processed within 24 hours, with PBMCs isolated through density gradient centrifugation. PBMCs intended for TCR sequencing were frozen in liquid nitrogen and were later thawed in a 37 degrees C water bath. Purity of sorted or isolated CD4+, CD8+ and CD8+ TEMRA cells was at least 90%.

The sequence links TRBV19 to TRBJ2-2; the central 10 bases match TRBD1. This receptor was obtained from a human donor in good health. Sequenced sample: CD4+ T cells from PBMCs. Read as DNA, the sequence is TGTGCCAGTAGGACGGGACAGGGGTATACCGGGGAGCTGTTTTTT. Its translation is CASRTGQGYTGELFF.